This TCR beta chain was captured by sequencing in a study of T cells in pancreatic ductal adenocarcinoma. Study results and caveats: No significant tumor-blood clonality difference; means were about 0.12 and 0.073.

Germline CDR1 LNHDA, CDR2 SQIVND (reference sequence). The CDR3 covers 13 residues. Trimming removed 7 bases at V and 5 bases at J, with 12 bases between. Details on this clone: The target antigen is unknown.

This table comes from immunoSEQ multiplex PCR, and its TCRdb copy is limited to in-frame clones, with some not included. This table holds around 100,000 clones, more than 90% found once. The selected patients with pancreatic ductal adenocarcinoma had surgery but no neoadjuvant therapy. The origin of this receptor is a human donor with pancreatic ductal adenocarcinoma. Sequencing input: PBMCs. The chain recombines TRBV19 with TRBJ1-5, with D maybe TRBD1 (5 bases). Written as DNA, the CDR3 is TGTGCCAGTACAGTAGGGGTAGATCAGCCCCAGCATTTT. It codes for CASTVGVDQPQHF.